The T cell receptor (beta chain) described here comes from a study of CD8+CD57+ T cells in acquired aplastic anemia. Overall study results and limits: Patients shared approximately 30 CD8+ CDR3 sequences with controls.

This clonotype has a count of ten or more. Its target is unknown. Template material for TCR beta VDJ and CDR3 profiling consisted of genomic DNA. TCRdb re-called the reads through MiXCR, storing one row per CDR3 protein. This sample carries under 200,000 distinct CDR3 sequences, 48% of them seen once, and the ten largest clones take about 30%. Unmatched junction bases numbered 3, after V lost 0 bases and J lost 4 bases. Germline CDR1 is SEHNR and CDR2 is FQNEAQ (reference sequence). The CDR3 length is 15 residues. Sequencing involved patients with CD8+CD57+ cell expansion previously shown by flow cytometry. No patient had been given any therapy when blood was sampled.

Sequenced material: sorted CD4+, CD8+, or CD8+CD57+ T cells (not recorded which) from PBMCs. The genes are TRBV7-9 and TRBJ1-3, with TRBD1 matching over 7 bases. The origin of this receptor is a human donor with aplastic anemia. CDR3 in amino acids: CASSLASTGGNTIYF. The CDR3 region has the DNA TGTGCCAGCAGCTTAGCTTCGACAGGGGGAAACACCATATATTTT.